The T cell receptor beta chain described here comes from a study of blood T cell repertoires in COVID-19. Profiled with immunoSEQ multiplex PCR; TCRdb holds only in-frame clones, not every one. The sample has some 87,000 clones; 80% are singletons. The length of the CDR3 is 12 residues. The V end lost 6 bases, the J end lost 8 bases, and 11 bases lay between the germline ends. In germline, CDR1 is KGHSH, CDR2 LQKENI. What was sequenced was peripheral blood. The sequence derives from a man aged 50 or older who had recovered from COVID-19. This chain connects TRBV18 to TRBJ1-5; D is undetermined. CDR3: CASSQESEPQHF. The CDR3, as DNA: TGTGCCAGCTCGCAAGAGAGTGAGCCCCAGCATTTT.